The 15 T cell receptor beta chains reported below all come from one sample, sequenced in a study of T cells in Graves' hyperthyroidism and ophthalmopathy. The CDR3 regions of TCR beta were amplified from RNA transcripts. The TCR CDR3 first-round RT-PCR relied on the HTBI primer set. TCRdb redid the calling of the multiplex PCR reads with MiXCR, one entry per CDR3 protein. This table holds hundreds of thousands of distinct CDR3 sequences, under 25% found once. The specimen sequenced was blood. All receptors come from a man between 25 and 39 years old with Graves' ophthalmopathy.

In its sample, this clonotype was seen many times. The chain uses TRBV5-6 and TRBJ2-2; D is perhaps TRBD2 (5 bases). CDR1 is SGHDT and CDR2 is YYEEEE in the germline V gene. The CDR3 covers 12 residues. V lost 3 bases to trimming and J lost 11 bases, with 11 bases between them. CDR3 nucleotide sequence: TGTGCCAGCAGCTCCGGGGTGGGCGAGCTGTTTTTT. It is translated as CASSSGVGELFF.

The J gene is TRBJ2-3, the V gene TRBV4-1; the match to TRBD2 covers 10 bases. CDR3 length: 17 residues. V shed 1 base, J shed 2 bases, and the junction held 6 bases outside the gene matches. Germline V lookup: CDR1 MGHRA, CDR2 YSYEKL. CDR3 sequence (DNA): TGCGCCAGCAGCCAAGGTCTAGCGGGGGTAAACACAGATACGCAGTATTTT. Amino acids: CASSQGLAGVNTDTQYF.

CDR3 in DNA: TGTGCCAGCGGACAACAGGAATACACTGAAGCTTTCTTT. Protein: CASGQQEYTEAFF. The chain employs TRBV6-1 and TRBJ1-1, with D possibly matching TRBD1 (5 bases). Trimming pared 8 bases from V and 3 bases from J, leaving 13 bases between. The CDR3 extends over 13 amino acids. Germline values: CDR1 MNHNS, CDR2 SASEGT.

This clonotype turned up a few times. V usage is TRBV27 and J usage is TRBJ2-3; D is possibly TRBD1 or TRBD2 (6 bases each). V lost 3 bases, J lost 2 bases, and 18 bases lay in between. CDR3 length: 17 residues. From germline, CDR1 is MNHEY and CDR2 SMNVEV (reference sequence). CDR3 region: CASSFAEGHSLTDTQYF. The CDR3 DNA sequence: TGTGCCAGCAGTTTCGCGGAGGGACATTCGCTCACAGATACGCAGTATTTT.

This clonotype was recorded a few times. This chain connects TRBV7-3 to TRBJ2-1; D unresolved. V lost 3 bases to trimming and J lost 3 bases, with 9 bases between them. Germline-derived CDR1 and CDR2 are SGHTA and FQGTGA. The CDR3 runs to 14 residues. The CDR3 protein is CASSFSAGYNEQFF. Written as DNA, the CDR3 is TGTGCCAGCAGCTTTTCTGCCGGCTACAATGAGCAGTTCTTC.

The chain joins TRBV2 to TRBJ2-1; no firm D call. Germline V gene lookup returns CDR1 SNHLY and CDR2 FYNNEI. The V end was cut by 5 bases, the J end by 2 bases, with 13 bases between. The CDR3 extends over 15 amino acids. The CDR3 here is CASSLHQSTYNEQFF. The CDR3 DNA sequence: TGTGCCAGCAGTTTACACCAGTCCACCTACAATGAGCAGTTCTTC.

This chain links TRBV12-3 or TRBV12-4 with TRBJ2-5; a weak D match, TRBD2 (5 bases). Trimming took 7 bases from V and 4 from J, leaving 13 bases between them. The CDR3 has 13 residues. The CDR3 coding sequence is TGTGCCAGCACGGGGTTTTATGGAGAGACCCAGTACTTC. It encodes CASTGFYGETQYF.

This clonotype was counted at least ten times. The chain has TRBV12-3 or TRBV12-4 and TRBJ1-5, with D tentatively TRBD1 (5 bases). The CDR3 loop spans 15 amino acids. Trimming took off 5 bases at V and 5 bases at J, with 16 bases between the two ends. The CDR3 sequence: CASSEGRTIYQPQHF. CDR3 in DNA: TGTGCCAGCAGTGAGGGACGTACAATCTATCAGCCCCAGCATTTT.

This clonotype has only a few counts. The V call is TRBV30, the J call TRBJ2-1; D is unclear. The CDR3 runs 13 residues. The V and J ends lost 4 bases and 4 bases respectively, with 11 bases between them. CDR1 GTSNPN and CDR2 SVGIG come from the germline V gene (reference sequence). This CDR3 reads CAWIRKSYNEQFF. Written as DNA, the CDR3 is TGTGCCTGGATCAGAAAATCATACAATGAGCAGTTCTTC.

To note about this clonotype: A read error may produce the germline difference seen at one junction end. The V and J genes are TRBV11-2 and TRBJ2-7; D unclear. The CDR3 loop spans 12 amino acids. Germline CDR1 and CDR2: SGHAT and FQNNGV. The CDR3 here is CDSSHGRYEQYF. CDR3 coding DNA: TGTGACAGCAGCCACGGACGCTACGAGCAGTACTTC.

The sample holds a few counts of this clonotype. The rearrangement joins TRBV6-5 to TRBJ2-5; D ambiguous. This CDR3 region has 14 residues. Trimming left V 2 bases short and J 10 bases short, with 17 bases between. The germline gives CDR1 MNHEY, CDR2 SVGAGI. In DNA, the CDR3 is TGTGCCAGCAGTTACGCCAGGTCCTTTTCGGACCAGTACTTC. It encodes CASSYARSFSDQYF.

The chain recombines TRBV28 with TRBJ2-3; 11 bases fit TRBD2. The CDR3 length is 16 residues. J was trimmed by 5 bases and V by 5 bases; bases with no gene match: 9. Per germline, CDR1 MDHEN and CDR2 SYDVKM. The CDR3 DNA sequence: TGTGCCAGCAGTCTTACTCGGCTAGCGGGAGGAGATACGCAGTATTTT. It is translated as CASSLTRLAGGDTQYF.

This clonotype was detected a few times. CDR3 protein: CATSIEGTSGTYNEQFF. The DNA of the CDR3 is TGTGCCACCAGCATAGAAGGCACTAGCGGGACCTACAATGAGCAGTTCTTC. V usage is TRBV15 and J usage is TRBJ2-1; 10 positions match TRBD2. Germline V gene sequence: CDR1 LNHNV, CDR2 YYDKDF (reference sequence). CDR3 length: 17 residues. V lost 4 bases to trimming and J lost 2 bases; unmatched junction nucleotides: 8.

As concerns this clonotype: A read error may produce the germline difference seen at one junction end. This sequence joins TRBV12-3 or TRBV12-4 and TRBJ2-4, with D perhaps matching TRBD2 (5 bases). The CDR3 has 14 amino acids. DNA for the CDR3: TGTGCCAGCAGATTAGAGGGTGCGAAAAACATTCAGTACTTC. Translation: CASRLEGAKNIQYF.

The V and J genes are TRBV4-1 and TRBJ1-1; 8 positions match TRBD1. The CDR3 has 15 residues. J gave up 6 bases and V 3 bases, and 9 bases lay outside the gene matches. The germline CDR1 and CDR2 sequences are MGHRA and YSYEKL. DNA for the CDR3: TGCGCCAGCAGCCAGAGGGGCAGGGGGCAGGCTGAAGCTTTCTTT. It codes for CASSQRGRGQAEAFF.